This T cell receptor (beta chain) appears in the sequencing data of a study of tumor-infiltrating lymphocytes in primary liver carcinoma. Background on the study: Among the tumors, stages were T1-T3 N0M0 and sizes roughly 4.2 to 11 cm.

Investigators took RNA and DNA out together from 20-30 mg of unsorted bulk tissue. Samples came from superior, inferior, lateral poles and tumor centre. Findings and caveats of the study: Tumor-adjacent and tumor-blood pairs showed less overlap than tumor region pairs.

With regard to this clonotype: What it binds is not known. One junction end disagrees with the germline gene, perhaps due to a read error.

TCR beta cDNA came from about 470 ng total RNA, primed with a constant-region primer. Investigators got TCR beta libraries out of three nested multiplex PCR rounds, done with slightly modified ARM-PCR. TCRdb re-derived calls from the multiplex PCR reads in MiXCR, one entry per CDR3 protein. The data show 70,000 to 85,000 distinct CDR3 sequences, 71% seen once. Sequencing used liver tumor tissue from sampling region 4. Subset specified: tumor region T4, right-lateral pole. The TCR sequence derives from a woman aged 55-69 years with primary liver carcinoma and hepatitis B virus infection.

CDR3 sequence (DNA): TGTGTCAGCAGACGCAGGGGAGGGCCTAGTATTGAGCAGTTCTTC. As protein: CVSRRRGGPSIEQFF. The chain links TRBV6-5 to TRBJ2-1, with D possibly TRBD2 on 7 matching bases. Looked up from germline, CDR1 is MNHEY and CDR2 is SVGAGI. CDR3 length equals 15 residues.